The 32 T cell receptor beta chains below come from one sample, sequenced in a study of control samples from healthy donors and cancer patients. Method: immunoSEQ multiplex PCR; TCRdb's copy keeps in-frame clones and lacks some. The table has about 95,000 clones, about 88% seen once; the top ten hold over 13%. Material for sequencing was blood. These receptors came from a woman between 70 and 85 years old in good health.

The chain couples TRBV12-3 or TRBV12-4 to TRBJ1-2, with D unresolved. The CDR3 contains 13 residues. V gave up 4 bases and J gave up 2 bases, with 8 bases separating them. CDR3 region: CASSYSGNYGYTF. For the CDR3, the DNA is TGTGCCAGCAGTTACTCTGGGAACTATGGCTACACCTTC.

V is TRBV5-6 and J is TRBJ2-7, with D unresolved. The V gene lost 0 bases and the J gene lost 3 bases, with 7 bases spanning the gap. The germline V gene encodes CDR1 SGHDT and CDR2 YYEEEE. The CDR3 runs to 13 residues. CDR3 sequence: CASSLAGVYEQYF. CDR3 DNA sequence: TGTGCCAGCAGCTTGGCGGGCGTCTACGAGCAGTACTTC.

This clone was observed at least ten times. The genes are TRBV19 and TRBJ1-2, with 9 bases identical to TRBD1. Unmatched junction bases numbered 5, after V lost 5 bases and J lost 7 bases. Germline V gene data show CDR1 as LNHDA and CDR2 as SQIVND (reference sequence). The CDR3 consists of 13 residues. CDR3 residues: CASSVQQGAGYTF. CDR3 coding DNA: TGTGCCAGTAGTGTGCAACAGGGGGCTGGCTACACCTTC.

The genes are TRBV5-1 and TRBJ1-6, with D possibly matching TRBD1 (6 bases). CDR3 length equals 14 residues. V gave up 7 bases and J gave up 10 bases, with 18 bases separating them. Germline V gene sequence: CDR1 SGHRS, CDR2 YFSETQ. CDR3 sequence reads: CASSSGDTISPLHF. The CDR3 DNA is TGCGCCAGCTCTTCCGGGGACACAATCTCACCCCTCCACTTT. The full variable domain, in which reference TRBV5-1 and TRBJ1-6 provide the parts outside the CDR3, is KAGVTQTPRYLIKTRGQQVTLSCSPISGHRSVSWYQQTPGQGLQFLFEYFSETQRNKGNFPGRFSGRQFSNSRSEMNVSTLELGDSALYLCASSSGDTISPLHFGNGTRLTVT.

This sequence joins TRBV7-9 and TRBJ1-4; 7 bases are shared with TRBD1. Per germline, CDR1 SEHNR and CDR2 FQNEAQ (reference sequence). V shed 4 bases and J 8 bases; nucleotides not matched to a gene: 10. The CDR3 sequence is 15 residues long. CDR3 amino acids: CASSSRQGWVEKLFF. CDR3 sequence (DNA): TGTGCCAGCAGCTCACGACAGGGTTGGGTCGAAAAACTGTTTTTT. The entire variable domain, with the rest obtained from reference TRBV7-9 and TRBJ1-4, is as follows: DTGVSQNPRHKITKRGQNVTFRCDPISEHNRLYWYRQTLGQGPEFLTYFQNEAQLEKSRLLSDRFSAERPKGSFSTLEIQRTEQGDSAMYLCASSSRQGWVEKLFFGSGTQLSVL.

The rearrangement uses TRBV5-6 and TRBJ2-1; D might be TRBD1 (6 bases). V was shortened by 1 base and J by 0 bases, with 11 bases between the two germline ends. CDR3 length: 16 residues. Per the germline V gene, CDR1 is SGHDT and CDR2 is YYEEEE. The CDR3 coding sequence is TGTGCCAGCAGCTTGCGGCAGGGGAGCTCCTACAATGAGCAGTTCTTC. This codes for CASSLRQGSSYNEQFF.

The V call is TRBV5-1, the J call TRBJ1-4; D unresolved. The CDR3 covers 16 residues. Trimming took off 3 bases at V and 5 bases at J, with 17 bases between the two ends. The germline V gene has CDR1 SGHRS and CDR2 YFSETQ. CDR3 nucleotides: TGCGCCAGCAGCTCCGCCGGGTCCCTACAAAATGAAAAACTGTTTTTT. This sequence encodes CASSSAGSLQNEKLFF.

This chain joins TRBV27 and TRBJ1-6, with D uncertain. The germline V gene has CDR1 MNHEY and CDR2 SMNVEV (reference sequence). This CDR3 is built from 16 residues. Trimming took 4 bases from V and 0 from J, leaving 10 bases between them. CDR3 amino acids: CASSWQRSSYNSPLHF. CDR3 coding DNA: TGTGCCAGCAGTTGGCAGCGGAGCTCCTATAATTCACCCCTCCACTTT.

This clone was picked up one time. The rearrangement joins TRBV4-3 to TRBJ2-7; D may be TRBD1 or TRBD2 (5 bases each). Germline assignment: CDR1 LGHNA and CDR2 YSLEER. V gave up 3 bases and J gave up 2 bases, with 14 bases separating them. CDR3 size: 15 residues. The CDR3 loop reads CASSHSYPGPYEQYF. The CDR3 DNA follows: TGCGCCAGCAGCCACTCTTATCCGGGGCCCTACGAGCAGTACTTC.

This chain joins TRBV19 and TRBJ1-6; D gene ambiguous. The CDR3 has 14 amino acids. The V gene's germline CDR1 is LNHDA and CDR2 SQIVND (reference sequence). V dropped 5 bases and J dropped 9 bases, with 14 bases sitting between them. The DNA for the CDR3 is TGTGCCAGTAGTCACGACGGCGGAGCTTCACCCCTCCACTTT. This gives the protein CASSHDGGASPLHF.

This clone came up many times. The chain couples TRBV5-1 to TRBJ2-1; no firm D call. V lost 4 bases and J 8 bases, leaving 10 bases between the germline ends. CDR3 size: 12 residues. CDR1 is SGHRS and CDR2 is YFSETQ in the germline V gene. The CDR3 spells CASSRTLDEQFF. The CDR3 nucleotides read TGCGCCAGCAGCCGGACCTTGGATGAGCAGTTCTTC.

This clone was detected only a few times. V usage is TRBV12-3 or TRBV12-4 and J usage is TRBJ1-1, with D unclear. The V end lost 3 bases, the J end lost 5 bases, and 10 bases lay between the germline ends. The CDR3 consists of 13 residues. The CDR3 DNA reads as TGTGCCAGCAGTTTTAGGGTGGTAACTGAAGCTTTCTTT. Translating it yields CASSFRVVTEAFF.

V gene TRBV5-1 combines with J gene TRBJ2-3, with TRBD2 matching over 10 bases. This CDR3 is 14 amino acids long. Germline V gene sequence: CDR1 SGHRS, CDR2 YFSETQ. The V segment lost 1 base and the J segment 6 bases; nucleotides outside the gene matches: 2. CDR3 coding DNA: TGCGCCAGCAGCTTGAGTAGCGGGGGGGATACGCAGTATTTT. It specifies CASSLSSGGDTQYF.

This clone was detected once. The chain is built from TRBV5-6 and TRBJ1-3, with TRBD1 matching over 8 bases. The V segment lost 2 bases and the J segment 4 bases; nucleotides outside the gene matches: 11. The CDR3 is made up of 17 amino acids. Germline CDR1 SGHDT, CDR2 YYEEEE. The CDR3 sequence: CASSFRDRTRGGNTIYF. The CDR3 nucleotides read TGTGCCAGCAGCTTCCGGGACAGGACCCGCGGGGGAAACACCATATATTTT. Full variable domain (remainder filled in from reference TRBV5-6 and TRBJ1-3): DAGVTQSPTHLIKTRGQQVTLRCSPKSGHDTVSWYQQALGQGPQFIFQYYEEEERQRGNFPDRFSGHQFPNYSSELNVNALLLGDSALYLCASSFRDRTRGGNTIYFGEGSWLTVV.

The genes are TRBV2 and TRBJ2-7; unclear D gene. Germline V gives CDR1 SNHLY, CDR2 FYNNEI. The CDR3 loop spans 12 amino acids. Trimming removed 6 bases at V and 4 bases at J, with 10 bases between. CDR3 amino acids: CASRGNGYEQYF. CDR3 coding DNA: TGTGCCAGCAGGGGGAACGGGTACGAGCAGTACTTC.

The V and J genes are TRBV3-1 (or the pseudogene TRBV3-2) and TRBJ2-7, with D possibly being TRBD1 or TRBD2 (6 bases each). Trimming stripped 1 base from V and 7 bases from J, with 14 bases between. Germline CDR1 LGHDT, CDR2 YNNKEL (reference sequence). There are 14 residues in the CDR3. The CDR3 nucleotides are TGTGCCAGCAGCCAAGGGGGGGCAAACTTTGAGCAGTACTTC. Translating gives CASSQGGANFEQYF.

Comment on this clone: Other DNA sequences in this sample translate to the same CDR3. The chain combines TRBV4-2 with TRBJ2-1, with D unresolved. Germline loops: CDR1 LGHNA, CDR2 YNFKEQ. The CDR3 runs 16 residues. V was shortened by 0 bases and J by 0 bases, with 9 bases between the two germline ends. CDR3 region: CASSQEASSSYNEQFF. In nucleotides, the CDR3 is TGTGCCAGCAGCCAAGAGGCATCTAGCTCCTACAATGAGCAGTTCTTC.

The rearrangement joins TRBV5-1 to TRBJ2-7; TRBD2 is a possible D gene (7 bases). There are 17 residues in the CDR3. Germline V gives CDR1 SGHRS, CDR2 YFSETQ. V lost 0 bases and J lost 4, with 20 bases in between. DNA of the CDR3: TGCGCCAGCAGCTTGGAAACAGGGACTACCAGGAAGTACGAGCAGTACTTC. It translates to CASSLETGTTRKYEQYF.

The CDR3 sequence: CASSVMYGTQYF. For the CDR3, the DNA is TGTGCCAGCAGCGTAATGTACGGTACGCAGTATTTT. J is TRBJ2-3 and V is TRBV9, with no clear D. The V end lost 1 base, the J end lost 8 bases, and 8 bases lay between the germline ends. The CDR3 is made up of 12 amino acids. The germline V gene encodes CDR1 SGDLS and CDR2 YYNGEE.

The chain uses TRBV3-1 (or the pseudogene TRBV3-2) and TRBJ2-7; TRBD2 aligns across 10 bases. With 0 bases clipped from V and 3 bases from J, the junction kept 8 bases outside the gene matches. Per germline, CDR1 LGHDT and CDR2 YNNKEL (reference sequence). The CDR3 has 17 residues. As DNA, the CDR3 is TGTGCCAGCAGCCAAGAGGCTAGCGGGAGCGCAGGCTACGAGCAGTACTTC. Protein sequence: CASSQEASGSAGYEQYF.

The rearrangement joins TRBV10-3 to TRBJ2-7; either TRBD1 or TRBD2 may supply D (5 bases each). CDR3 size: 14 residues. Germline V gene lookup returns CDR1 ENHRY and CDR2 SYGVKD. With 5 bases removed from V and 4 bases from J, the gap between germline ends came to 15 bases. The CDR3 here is CAISSGPGKYEQYF. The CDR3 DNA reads TGTGCCATCAGTTCGGGACCCGGTAAGTACGAGCAGTACTTC.

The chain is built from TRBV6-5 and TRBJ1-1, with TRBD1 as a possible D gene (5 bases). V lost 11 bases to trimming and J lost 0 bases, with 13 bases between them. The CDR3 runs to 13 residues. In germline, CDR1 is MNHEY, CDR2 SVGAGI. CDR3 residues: CAGAGQMNTEAFF. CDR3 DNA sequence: TGTGCCGGGGCGGGGCAGATGAACACTGAAGCTTTCTTT.

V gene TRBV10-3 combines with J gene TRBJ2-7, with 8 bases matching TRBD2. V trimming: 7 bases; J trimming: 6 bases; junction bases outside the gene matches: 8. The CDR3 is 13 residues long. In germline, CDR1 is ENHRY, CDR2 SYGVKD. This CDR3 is CAINWREDSEQYF. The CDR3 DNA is TGTGCCATCAATTGGCGGGAGGACTCCGAGCAGTACTTC.

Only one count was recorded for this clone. The DNA for the CDR3 is TGTGCCAGCAGCTTAGGGTTTGAGTACGAGCAGTACTTC. Amino acid sequence: CASSLGFEYEQYF. This chain joins TRBV7-2 and TRBJ2-7; D gene uncertain. Germline CDR1 reads SGHTA; CDR2 reads FQGNSA. The CDR3 runs to 13 residues. V was trimmed by 1 base and J by 4 bases, leaving 8 bases between them.

DNA of the CDR3: TGTGCCAGCAGCGTGGGAGGGGGGGATACGCAGTATTTT. Translation gives CASSVGGGDTQYF. This chain joins TRBV5-4 and TRBJ2-3; a weak D match, TRBD2 (7 bases). V gave up 4 bases and J gave up 6 bases, with 12 bases separating them. The CDR3 covers 13 residues. The V gene's germline CDR1 is SGHNT and CDR2 YYREEE (reference sequence). Looking up the rest from reference TRBV5-4 and TRBJ2-3 gives the full variable domain: ETGVTQSPTHLIKTRGQQVTLRCSSQSGHNTVSWYQQALGQGPQFIFQYYREEENGRGNFPPRFSGLQFPNYSSELNVNALELDDSALYLCASSVGGGDTQYFGPGTRLTVL.

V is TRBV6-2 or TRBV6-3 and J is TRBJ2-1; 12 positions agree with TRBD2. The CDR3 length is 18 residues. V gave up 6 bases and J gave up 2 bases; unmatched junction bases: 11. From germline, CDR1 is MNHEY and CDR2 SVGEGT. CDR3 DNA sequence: TGTGCCAGCAGCATCGGACTAGCGGGAATAGGCCCCTACAATGAGCAGTTCTTC. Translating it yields CASSIGLAGIGPYNEQFF.

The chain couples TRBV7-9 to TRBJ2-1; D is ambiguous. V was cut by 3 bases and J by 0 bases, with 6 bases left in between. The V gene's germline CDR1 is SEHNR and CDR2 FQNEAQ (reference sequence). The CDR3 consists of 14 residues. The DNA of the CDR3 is TGTGCCAGCAGCTTGGTGAGCTCCTACAATGAGCAGTTCTTC. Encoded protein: CASSLVSSYNEQFF.

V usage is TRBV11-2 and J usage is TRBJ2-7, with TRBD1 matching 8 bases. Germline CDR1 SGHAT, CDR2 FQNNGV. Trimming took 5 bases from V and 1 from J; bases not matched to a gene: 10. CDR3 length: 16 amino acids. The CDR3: CASSPPGQGISYEQYF. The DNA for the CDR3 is TGTGCCAGCAGCCCCCCTGGACAGGGTATATCCTACGAGCAGTACTTC.

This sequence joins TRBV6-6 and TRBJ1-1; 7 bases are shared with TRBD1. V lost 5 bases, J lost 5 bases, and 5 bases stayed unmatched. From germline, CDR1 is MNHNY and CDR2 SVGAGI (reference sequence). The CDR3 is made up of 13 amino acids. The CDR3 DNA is TGTGCCAGCAGTGACAGGGACGGGACTGAAGCTTTCTTT. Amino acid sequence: CASSDRDGTEAFF.

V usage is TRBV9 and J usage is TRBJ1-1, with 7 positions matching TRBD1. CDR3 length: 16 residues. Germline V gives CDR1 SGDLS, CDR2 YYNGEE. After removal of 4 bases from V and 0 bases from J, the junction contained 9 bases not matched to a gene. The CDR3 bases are TGTGCCAGCAGCCCTCAGACAGGGAACATGAACACTGAAGCTTTCTTT. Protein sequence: CASSPQTGNMNTEAFF.

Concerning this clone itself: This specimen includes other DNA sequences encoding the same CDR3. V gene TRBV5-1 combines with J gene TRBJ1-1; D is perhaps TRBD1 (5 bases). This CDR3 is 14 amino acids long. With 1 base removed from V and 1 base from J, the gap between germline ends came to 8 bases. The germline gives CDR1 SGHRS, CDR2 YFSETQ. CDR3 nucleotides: TGCGCCAGCAGCTTGACAGGCCAGAACACTGAAGCTTTCTTT. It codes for CASSLTGQNTEAFF.

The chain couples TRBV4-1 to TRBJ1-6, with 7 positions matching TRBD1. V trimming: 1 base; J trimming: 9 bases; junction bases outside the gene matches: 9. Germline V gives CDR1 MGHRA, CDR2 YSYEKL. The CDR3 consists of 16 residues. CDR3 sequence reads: CASSQGDSPRGSPLHF. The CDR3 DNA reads TGCGCCAGCAGCCAAGGGGACAGCCCGAGGGGTTCACCCCTCCACTTT.